This T cell receptor beta chain was found in a study of T-cell memory formation after mild COVID-19. General study results and limits: Mainly in CM and EM were contracting CD4+ clones; CD8+ were in EMRA.

With V trimmed by 4 bases and J by 3 bases, 6 bases remained unmatched. This CDR3 has 16 residues. CDR1 LGHDT and CDR2 YNNKEL come from the germline V gene (reference sequence). TCRdb re-called the 5' RACE reads with MiXCR, one entry per CDR3 protein. This table has 350,000 to 450,000 distinct CDR3 sequences, 25% to 30% appearing once. Only a few counts were recorded for this clonotype. The antigen remains undetermined. The chain links TRBV3-1 to TRBJ2-1; 10 positions agree with TRBD2. Sequencing was carried out using PBMCs or a T cell subset sorted from them (not recorded which). This TCR was recovered from an adult woman who had mild COVID-19 (a few samples of this study predate the infection). Cell type and time point are not known. The CDR3 nucleotides read TGTGCCAGCAGCCCGGGATCTAGCGGGGGCTACAATGAGCAGTTCTTC. This translates into CASSPGSSGGYNEQFF.